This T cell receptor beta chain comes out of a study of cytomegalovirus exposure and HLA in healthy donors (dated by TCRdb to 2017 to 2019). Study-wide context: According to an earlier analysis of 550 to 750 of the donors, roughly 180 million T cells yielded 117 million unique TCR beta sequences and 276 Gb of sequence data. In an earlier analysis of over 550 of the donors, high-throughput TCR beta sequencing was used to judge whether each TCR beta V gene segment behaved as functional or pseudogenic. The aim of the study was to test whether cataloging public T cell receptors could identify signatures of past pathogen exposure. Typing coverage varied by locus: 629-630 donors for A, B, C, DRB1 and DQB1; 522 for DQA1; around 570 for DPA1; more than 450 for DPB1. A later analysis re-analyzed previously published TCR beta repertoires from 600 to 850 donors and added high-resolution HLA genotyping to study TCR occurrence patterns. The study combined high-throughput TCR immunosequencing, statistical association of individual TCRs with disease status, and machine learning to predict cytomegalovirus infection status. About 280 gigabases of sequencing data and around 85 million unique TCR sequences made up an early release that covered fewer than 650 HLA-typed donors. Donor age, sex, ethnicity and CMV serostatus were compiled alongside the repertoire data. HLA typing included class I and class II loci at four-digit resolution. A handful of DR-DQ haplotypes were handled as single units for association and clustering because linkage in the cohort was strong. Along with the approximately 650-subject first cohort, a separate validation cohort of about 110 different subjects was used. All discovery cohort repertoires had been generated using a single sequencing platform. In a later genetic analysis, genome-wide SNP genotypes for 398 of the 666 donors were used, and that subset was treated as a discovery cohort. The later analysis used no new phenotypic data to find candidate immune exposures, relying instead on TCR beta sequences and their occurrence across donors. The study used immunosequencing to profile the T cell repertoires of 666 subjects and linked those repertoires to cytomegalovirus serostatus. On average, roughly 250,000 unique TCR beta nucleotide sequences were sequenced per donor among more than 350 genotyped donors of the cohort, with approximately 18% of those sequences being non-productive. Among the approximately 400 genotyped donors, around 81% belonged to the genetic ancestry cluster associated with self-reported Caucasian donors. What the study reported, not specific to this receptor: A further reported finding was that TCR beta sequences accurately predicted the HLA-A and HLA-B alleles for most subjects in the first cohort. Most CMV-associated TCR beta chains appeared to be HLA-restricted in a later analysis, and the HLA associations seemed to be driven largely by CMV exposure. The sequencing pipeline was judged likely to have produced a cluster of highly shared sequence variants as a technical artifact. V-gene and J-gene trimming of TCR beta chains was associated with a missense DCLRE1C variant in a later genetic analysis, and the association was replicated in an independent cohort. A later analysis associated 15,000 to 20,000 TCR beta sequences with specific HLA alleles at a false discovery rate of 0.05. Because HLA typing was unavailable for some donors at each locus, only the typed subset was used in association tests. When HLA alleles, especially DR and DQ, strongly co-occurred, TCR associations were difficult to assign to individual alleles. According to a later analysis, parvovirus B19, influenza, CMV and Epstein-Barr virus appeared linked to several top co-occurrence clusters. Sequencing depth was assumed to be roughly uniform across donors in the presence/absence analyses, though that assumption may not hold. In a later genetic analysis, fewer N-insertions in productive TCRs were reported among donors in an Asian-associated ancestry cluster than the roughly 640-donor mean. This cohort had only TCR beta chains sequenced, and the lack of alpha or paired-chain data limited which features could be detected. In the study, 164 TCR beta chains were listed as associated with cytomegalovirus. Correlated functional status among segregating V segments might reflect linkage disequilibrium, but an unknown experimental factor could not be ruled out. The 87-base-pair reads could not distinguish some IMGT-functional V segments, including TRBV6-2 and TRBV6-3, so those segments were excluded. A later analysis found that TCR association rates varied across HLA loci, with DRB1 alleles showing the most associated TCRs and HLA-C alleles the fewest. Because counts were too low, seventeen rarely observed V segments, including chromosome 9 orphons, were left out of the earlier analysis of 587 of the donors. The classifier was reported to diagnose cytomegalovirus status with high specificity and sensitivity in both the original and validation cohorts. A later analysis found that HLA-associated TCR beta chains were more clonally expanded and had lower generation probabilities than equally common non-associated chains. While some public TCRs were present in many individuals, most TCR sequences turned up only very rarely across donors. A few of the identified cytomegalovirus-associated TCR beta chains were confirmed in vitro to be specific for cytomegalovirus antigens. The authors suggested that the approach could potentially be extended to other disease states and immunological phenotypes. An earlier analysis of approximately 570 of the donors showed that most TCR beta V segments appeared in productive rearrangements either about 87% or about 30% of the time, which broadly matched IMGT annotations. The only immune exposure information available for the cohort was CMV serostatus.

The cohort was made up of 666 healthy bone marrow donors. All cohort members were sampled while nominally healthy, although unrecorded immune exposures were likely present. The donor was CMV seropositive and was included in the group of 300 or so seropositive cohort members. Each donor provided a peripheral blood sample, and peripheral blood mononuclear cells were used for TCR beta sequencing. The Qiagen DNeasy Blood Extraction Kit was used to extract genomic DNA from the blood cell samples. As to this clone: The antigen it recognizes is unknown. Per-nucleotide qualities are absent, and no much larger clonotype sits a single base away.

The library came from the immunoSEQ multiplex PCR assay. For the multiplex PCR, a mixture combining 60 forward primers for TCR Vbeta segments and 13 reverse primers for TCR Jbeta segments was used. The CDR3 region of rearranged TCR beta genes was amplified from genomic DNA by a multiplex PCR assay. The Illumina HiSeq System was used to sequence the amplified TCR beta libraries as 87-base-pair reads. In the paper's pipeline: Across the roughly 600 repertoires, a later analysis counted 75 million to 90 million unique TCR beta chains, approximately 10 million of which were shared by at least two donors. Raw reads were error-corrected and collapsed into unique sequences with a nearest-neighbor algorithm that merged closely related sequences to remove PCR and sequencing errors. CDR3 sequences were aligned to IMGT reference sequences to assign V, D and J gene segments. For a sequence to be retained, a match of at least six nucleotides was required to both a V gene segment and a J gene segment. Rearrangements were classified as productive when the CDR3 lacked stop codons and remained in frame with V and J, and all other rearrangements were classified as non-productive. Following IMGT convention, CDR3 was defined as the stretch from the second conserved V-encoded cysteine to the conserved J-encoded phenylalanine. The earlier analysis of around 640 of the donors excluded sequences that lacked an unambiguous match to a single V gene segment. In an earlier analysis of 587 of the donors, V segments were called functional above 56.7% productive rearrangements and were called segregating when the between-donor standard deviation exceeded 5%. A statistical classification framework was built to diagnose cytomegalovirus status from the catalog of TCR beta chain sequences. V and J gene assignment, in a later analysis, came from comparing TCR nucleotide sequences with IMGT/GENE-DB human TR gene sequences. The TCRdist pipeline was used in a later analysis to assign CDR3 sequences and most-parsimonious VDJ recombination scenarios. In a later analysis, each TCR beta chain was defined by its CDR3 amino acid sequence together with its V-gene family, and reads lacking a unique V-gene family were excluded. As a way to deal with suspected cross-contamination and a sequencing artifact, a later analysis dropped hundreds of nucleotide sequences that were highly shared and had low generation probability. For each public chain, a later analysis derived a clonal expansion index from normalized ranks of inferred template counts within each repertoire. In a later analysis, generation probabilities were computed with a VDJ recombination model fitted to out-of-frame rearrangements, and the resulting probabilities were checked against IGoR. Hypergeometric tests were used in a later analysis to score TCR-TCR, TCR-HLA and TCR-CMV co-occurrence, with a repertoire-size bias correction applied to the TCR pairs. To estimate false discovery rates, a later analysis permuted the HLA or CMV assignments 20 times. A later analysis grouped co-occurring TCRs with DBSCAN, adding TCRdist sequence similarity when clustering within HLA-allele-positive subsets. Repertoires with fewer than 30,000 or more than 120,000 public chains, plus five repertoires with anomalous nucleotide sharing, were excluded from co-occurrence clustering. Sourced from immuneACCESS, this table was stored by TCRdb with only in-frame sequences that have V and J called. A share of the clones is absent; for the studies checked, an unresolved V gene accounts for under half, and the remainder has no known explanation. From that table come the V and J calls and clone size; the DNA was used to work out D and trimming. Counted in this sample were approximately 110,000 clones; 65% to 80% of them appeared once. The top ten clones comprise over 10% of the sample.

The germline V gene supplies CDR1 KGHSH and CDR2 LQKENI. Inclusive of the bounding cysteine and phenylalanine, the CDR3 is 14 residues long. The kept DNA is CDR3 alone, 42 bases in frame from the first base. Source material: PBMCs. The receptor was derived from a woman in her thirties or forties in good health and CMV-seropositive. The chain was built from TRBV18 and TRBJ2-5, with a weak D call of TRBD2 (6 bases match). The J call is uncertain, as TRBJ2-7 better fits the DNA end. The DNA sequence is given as TGTGCCAGCTCACCAATGGGGGAGGCCTACGAGCAGTACTTC. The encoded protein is CASSPMGEAYEQYF.